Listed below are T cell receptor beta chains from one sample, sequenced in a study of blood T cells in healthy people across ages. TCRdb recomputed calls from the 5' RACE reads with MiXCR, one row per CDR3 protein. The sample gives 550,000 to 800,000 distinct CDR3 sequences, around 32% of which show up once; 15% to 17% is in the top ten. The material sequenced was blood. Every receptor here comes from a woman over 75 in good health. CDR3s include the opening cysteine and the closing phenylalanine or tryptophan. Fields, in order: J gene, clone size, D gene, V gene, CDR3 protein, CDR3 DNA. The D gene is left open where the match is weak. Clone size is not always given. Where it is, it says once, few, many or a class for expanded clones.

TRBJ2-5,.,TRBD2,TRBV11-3,CASSRGVGPQETQYF,TGTGCCAGCAGTCGGGGGGTAGGACCCCAAGAGACCCAGTACTTC
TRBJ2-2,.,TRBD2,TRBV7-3,CASSLSPSGGTGELFF,TGTGCCAGCAGCTTAAGCCCTAGCGGGGGCACCGGGGAGCTGTTTTTT
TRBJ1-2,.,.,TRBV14,CASSPTSGYYGYTF,TGTGCCAGCAGCCCCACCTCCGGGTACTATGGCTACACCTTC
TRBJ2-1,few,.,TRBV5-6,CASSLALSYEQFF,TGTGCCAGCAGCCTGGCCCTCTCATATGAGCAGTTCTTC
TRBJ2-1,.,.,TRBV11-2,CASSSQGYEQFF,TGTGCCAGCAGCTCACAGGGTTACGAGCAGTTCTTC
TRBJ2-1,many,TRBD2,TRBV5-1,CASSPGQLRTSGGADEQFF,TGCGCCAGCAGCCCGGGACAGCTTAGGACTAGCGGGGGGGCGGATGAGCAGTTCTTC
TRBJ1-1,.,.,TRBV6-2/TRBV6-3,CASSYVGGSTEAFF,TGTGCCAGCAGTTACGTGGGAGGGAGCACTGAAGCTTTCTTT
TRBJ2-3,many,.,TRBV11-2,CASSPGVLTDTQYF,TGTGCCAGCAGCCCAGGGGTACTCACAGATACGCAGTATTTT
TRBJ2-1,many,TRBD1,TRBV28,CASSEDRTGYNEQFF,TGTGCCAGCAGTGAGGACAGGACGGGCTACAATGAGCAGTTCTTC
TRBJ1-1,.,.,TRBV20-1,CSASLGGGSEAFF,TGCAGTGCTAGCCTGGGCGGGGGTAGTGAAGCTTTCTTT
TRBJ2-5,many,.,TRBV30,CAWSGDQETQYF,TGTGCCTGGAGCGGGGATCAAGAGACCCAGTACTTC
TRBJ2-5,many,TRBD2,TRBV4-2,CASSQDVTSGGVETQYF,TGTGCCAGCAGCCAAGATGTAACTAGCGGGGGTGTGGAGACCCAGTACTTC
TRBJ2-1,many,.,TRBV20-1,CSAREHSGRSYNEQFF,TGCAGTGCTAGAGAACATTCAGGGCGTTCCTACAATGAGCAGTTCTTC
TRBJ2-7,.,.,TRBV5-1,CASSLGYPGEGEQYF,TGCGCCAGCAGCTTGGGTTATCCAGGGGAAGGCGAGCAGTACTTC
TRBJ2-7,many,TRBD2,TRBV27,CASSLSPTGGSYEQYF,TGTGCCAGCAGTTTATCTCCCACGGGGGGGAGCTACGAGCAGTACTTC
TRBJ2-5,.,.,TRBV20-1,CSASRDPKKTQYF,TGCAGTGCTAGCCGGGACCCAAAGAAGACCCAGTACTTC